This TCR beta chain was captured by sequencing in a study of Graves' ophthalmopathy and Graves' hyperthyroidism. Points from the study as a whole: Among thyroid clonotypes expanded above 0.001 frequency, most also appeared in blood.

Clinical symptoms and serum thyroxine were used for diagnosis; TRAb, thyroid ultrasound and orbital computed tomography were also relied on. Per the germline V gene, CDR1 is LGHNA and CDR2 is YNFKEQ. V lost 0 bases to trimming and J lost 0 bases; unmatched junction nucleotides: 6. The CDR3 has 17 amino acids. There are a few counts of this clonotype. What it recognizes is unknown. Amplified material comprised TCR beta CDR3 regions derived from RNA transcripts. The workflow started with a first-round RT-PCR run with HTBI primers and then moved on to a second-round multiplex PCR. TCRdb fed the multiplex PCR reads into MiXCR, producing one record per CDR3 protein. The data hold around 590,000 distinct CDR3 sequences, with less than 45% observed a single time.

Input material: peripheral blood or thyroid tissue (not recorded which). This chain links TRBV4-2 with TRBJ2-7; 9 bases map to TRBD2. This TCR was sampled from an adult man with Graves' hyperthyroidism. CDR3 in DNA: TGTGCCAGCAGCCAAGAGGTGACTAGCGGCCTCTCCTACGAGCAGTACTTC. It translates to CASSQEVTSGLSYEQYF.